This T cell receptor beta chain was retrieved from a study of blood T cell repertoires in COVID-19. Across the study: Sample material is recorded as cDNA or gDNA derived from T cells, B-cell-depleted T cells, or PBMCs.

The CDR3 covers 16 residues. Trimming stripped 2 bases from V and 7 bases from J, with 18 bases between. Looked up from germline, CDR1 is MNHNS and CDR2 is SASEGT. Assignments of participants to cohorts depended upon their own reported clinical history. Original processing methods: It was from reference gene primer amplification that nucleated cell counts were estimated. The repertoire was sequenced with immunoSEQ multiplex PCR; TCRdb's copy has only in-frame clones and lacks some. Clone size and the V and J calls come from that table; the DNA yielded D and trimming. The repertoire holds roughly 360,000 clones, with more than 75% as singletons.

This sequence joins TRBV6-1 and TRBJ2-1; D unclear. The TCR was taken from a woman between 25 and 40 years old with acute COVID-19. The sequencing sample was made of PBMCs or T cells enriched from blood (not recorded which). As DNA, the CDR3 is TGTGCCAGCAGTGAACTCGATAATCTTAGATATAATGAGCAGTTCTTC. It encodes CASSELDNLRYNEQFF.